What follows describes a single TCR beta chain. The data were produced by immunoSEQ multiplex PCR, yet TCRdb's version contains in-frame clones alone and is incomplete. The table lists about 51,000 clones, approximately 91% of them singletons. These data originate in a study of control samples from healthy donors and cancer patients. V dropped 5 bases and J dropped 4; count of bases not matched to a gene: 9. The CDR3 is 16 residues long. Germline V gene sequence: CDR1 SGHNT, CDR2 YENEEA. This TCR was recovered from a man over 45 with head and neck cancer. V and J are TRBV11-3 and TRBJ2-5; 11 bases are a match to TRBD2. Sample: PBMCs. CDR3 loop: CASSLNLAGGGETQYF. CDR3 in DNA: TGTGCCAGCAGCCTAAATCTAGCGGGGGGCGGAGAGACCCAGTACTTC.